The rows below give T cell receptor beta chains drawn from one sample of a study of blood T cell repertoires in COVID-19. The repertoire was sequenced with immunoSEQ multiplex PCR; TCRdb's copy has only in-frame clones and lacks some. The sample gives around 460,000 clones, 85% to 90% of which show up once; 0.75% to 0.85% is in the top ten. Material: peripheral blood. Receptor source: a man between 18 and 29 years old with COVID-19, enrolled during active disease. The CDR3 runs from the conserved cysteine through the conserved F or W. D genes are given only for firm matches. Only part of the rows carry a size: once, few, many, or a class if the clone is expanded.

15	TRBD2	TRBV9	.	TRBJ2-1	CASSAGLADYNEQFF	TGTGCCAGCAGCGCGGGACTAGCAGACTACAATGAGCAGTTCTTC
14	.	TRBV5-1	once	TRBJ1-1	CASSTTGLNTEAFF	TGCGCCAGCAGCACGACAGGATTGAACACTGAAGCTTTCTTT
11	.	TRBV7-7	.	TRBJ1-4	CASSLNEKLFF	TGTGCCAGCAGCCTTAATGAAAAACTGTTTTTT
17	TRBD2	TRBV10-1	.	TRBJ2-7	CATNGTSGSSTSYEQYF	TGCGCCACCAACGGAACTAGCGGGAGTTCTACCTCCTACGAGCAGTACTTC
14	.	TRBV5-1	.	TRBJ1-1	CASSQRVGNTEAFF	TGCGCCAGCAGCCAGAGGGTAGGGAACACTGAAGCTTTCTTT
14	TRBD1	TRBV5-1	.	TRBJ1-2	CASSSGQGAYGYTF	TGCGCCAGCTCCTCTGGACAGGGGGCGTATGGCTACACCTTC
16	TRBD1	TRBV5-1	.	TRBJ1-1	CASSSMPGQGNTEAFF	TGCGCCAGCAGCTCCATGCCGGGACAGGGAAACACTGAAGCTTTCTTT
13	TRBD1	TRBV19	few	TRBJ1-5	CASGQGPYQPQHF	TGTGCCAGCGGACAGGGCCCATATCAGCCCCAGCATTTT
15	.	TRBV4-1	once	TRBJ2-7	CASSAGARGSYEQYF	TGCGCCAGCAGCGCCGGAGCTAGGGGGTCTTACGAGCAGTACTTC
19	TRBD2	TRBV5-1	.	TRBJ2-1	CASSLAGVAGALGYNEQFF	TGCGCCAGCAGCTTGGCCGGGGTAGCGGGAGCTCTAGGCTACAATGAGCAGTTCTTC
15	.	TRBV19	.	TRBJ1-2	CASSMSTGSASGYTF	TGTGCCAGTAGTATGAGCACCGGCAGCGCAAGTGGCTACACCTTC
13	.	TRBV2	.	TRBJ2-2	CASSGQNTGELFF	TGTGCCAGCAGCGGACAGAACACCGGGGAGCTGTTTTTT
14	TRBD1	TRBV13	.	TRBJ2-1	CASSLRHRGNEQFF	TGTGCCAGCAGCTTACGCCACAGGGGCAATGAGCAGTTCTTC
13	.	TRBV12-3/TRBV12-4	.	TRBJ2-7	CASSRTGSYEQYF	TGTGCCAGCAGTCGAACAGGTTCCTACGAGCAGTACTTC
14	TRBD1	TRBV12-5	.	TRBJ1-1	CASGPGTANTEAFF	TGTGCTAGTGGTCCCGGGACAGCGAACACTGAAGCTTTCTTT
14	.	TRBV5-6	.	TRBJ2-5	CASNGKGRMETQYF	TGTGCCAGCAATGGTAAGGGGAGGATGGAGACCCAGTACTTC
17	TRBD2	TRBV5-1	.	TRBJ2-3	CASSSTSGLSGTDTQYF	TGCGCCAGCAGCTCGACTAGCGGGTTATCTGGGACAGATACGCAGTATTTT
14	.	TRBV9	few	TRBJ1-1	CASSVSLRDTEAFF	TGTGCCAGCAGCGTATCCCTGCGGGACACTGAAGCTTTCTTT
16	.	TRBV7-6	.	TRBJ2-5	CASSATSPLLQETQYF	TGTGCCAGCAGCGCCACTAGTCCCTTACTGCAAGAGACCCAGTACTTC
13	.	TRBV20-1	.	TRBJ2-7	CSASPGYIYEQYF	TGCAGTGCTAGTCCAGGATACATTTACGAGCAGTACTTC
18	TRBD2	TRBV11-3	once	TRBJ2-7	CASSLDLGRTRNVHEQYF	TGTGCCAGCAGCTTAGATCTAGGTAGGACTAGGAATGTCCACGAGCAGTACTTC
17	.	TRBV7-9	once	TRBJ2-1	CASSRKSRLGPYNEQFF	TGTGCCAGCAGCCGCAAATCTCGACTAGGGCCCTACAATGAGCAGTTCTTC
14	.	TRBV5-1	.	TRBJ1-4	CASRVGDTNEKLFF	TGCGCCAGCAGGGTGGGAGACACTAATGAAAAACTGTTTTTT
15	TRBD1	TRBV5-4	.	TRBJ1-6	CASSTGQGAGEALHF	TGTGCCAGCAGCACGGGACAGGGGGCTGGTGAGGCCCTCCACTTT
17	TRBD2	TRBV24-1	.	TRBJ2-1	CATSAHPSSGRYNEQFF	TGTGCCACCAGTGCCCATCCATCTAGCGGGAGGTACAATGAGCAGTTCTTC
20	TRBD1	TRBV6-6	.	TRBJ2-7	CASSPYPVGQGNWESYEQYF	TGTGCCAGCAGCCCCTACCCCGTCGGACAGGGAAACTGGGAGTCCTACGAGCAGTACTTC
14	.	TRBV5-1	.	TRBJ2-5	CASSFRQGRETQYF	TGCGCCAGCAGCTTCCGGCAGGGGCGAGAGACCCAGTACTTC